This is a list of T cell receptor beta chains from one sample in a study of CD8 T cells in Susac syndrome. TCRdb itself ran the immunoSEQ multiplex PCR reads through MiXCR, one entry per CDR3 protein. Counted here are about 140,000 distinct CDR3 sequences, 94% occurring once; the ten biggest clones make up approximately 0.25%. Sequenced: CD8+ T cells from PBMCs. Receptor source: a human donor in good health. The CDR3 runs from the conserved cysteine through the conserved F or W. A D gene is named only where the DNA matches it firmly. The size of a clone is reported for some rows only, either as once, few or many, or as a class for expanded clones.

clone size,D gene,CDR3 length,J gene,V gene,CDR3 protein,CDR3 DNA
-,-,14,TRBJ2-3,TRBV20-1,CSASGVTSTDTQYF,TGCAGTGCTAGCGGGGTAACTAGCACAGATACGCAGTATTTT
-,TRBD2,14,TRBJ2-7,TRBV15,CATSRGAGSYEQYF,TGTGCCACCAGCAGAGGAGCGGGGTCCTACGAGCAGTACTTC
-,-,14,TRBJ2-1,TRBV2,CASSEFLTDNEQFF,TGTGCCAGCAGTGAATTCTTAACCGACAATGAGCAGTTCTTC
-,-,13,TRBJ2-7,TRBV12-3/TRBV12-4,CASSPWVRDEQYF,TGTGCCAGCAGCCCCTGGGTGAGGGACGAGCAGTACTTC
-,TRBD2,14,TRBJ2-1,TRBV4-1,CASSQDAGGGEQFF,TGCGCCAGCAGCCAAGATGCGGGGGGCGGTGAGCAGTTCTTC
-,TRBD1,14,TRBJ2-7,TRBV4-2,CASSQTGGFYEQYF,TGTGCCAGCAGCCAAACAGGGGGCTTCTACGAGCAGTACTTC
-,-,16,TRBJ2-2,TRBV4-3,CASSQEIGEGTGELFF,TGCGCCAGCAGCCAAGAGATCGGGGAAGGCACCGGGGAGCTGTTTTTT
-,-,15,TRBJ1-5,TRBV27,CASSLRGGNNQPQHF,TGTGCCAGCAGTTTACGAGGGGGAAACAACCAGCCCCAGCATTTT
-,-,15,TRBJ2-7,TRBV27,CASSSPQRSSYEQYF,TGTGCCAGCAGTTCGCCCCAGCGGAGCTCCTACGAGCAGTACTTC
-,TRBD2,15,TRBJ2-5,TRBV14,CASSLSAGTGETQYF,TGTGCCAGCAGCCTTTCAGCGGGAACGGGTGAGACCCAGTACTTC
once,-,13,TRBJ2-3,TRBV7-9,CASSPPGTDTQYF,TGTGCCAGCAGTCCCCCCGGGACAGATACGCAGTATTTT
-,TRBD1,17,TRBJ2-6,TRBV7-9,CASSFGQVGAGANVLTF,TGTGCCAGCAGCTTCGGACAGGTGGGCGCTGGGGCCAACGTCCTGACTTTC
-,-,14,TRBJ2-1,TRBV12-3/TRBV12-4,CASSLNQGRNEQFF,TGTGCCAGCAGTTTAAACCAGGGAAGGAATGAGCAGTTCTTC
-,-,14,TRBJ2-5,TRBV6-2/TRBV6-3,CASSYLGGDETQYF,TGTGCCAGCAGTTATCTAGGGGGAGACGAGACCCAGTACTTC
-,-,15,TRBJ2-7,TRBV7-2,CASSLVSTGTYEQYF,TGTGCCAGCAGCTTAGTGAGTACGGGAACCTACGAGCAGTACTTC
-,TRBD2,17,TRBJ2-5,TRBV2,CASSDIGLAGIGETQYF,TGTGCCAGCAGTGACATCGGGCTAGCGGGAATTGGAGAGACCCAGTACTTC
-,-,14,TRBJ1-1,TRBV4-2,CASSQEVTGREAFF,TGTGCCAGCAGCCAAGAGGTCACCGGTAGAGAAGCTTTCTTT
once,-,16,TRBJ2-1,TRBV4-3,CASSQKGYSSYNEQFF,TGCGCCAGCAGCCAAAAAGGGTACAGCTCCTACAATGAGCAGTTCTTC
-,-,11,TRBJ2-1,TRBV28,CASSSSNEQFF,TGTGCCAGCAGTTCAAGCAATGAGCAGTTCTTC
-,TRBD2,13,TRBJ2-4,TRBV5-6,CASSPGGKNIQYF,TGTGCCAGCAGCCCCGGGGGGAAAAACATTCAGTACTTC
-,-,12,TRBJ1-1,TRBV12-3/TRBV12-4,CASSSDGSEAFF,TGTGCCAGCAGTTCCGATGGGTCTGAAGCTTTCTTT
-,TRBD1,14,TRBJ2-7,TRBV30,CAWSLGQGTDEQYF,TGTGCCTGGAGCTTGGGACAGGGGACGGACGAGCAGTACTTC
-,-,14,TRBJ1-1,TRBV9,CASSPMGGRTEAFF,TGTGCCAGCAGCCCCATGGGTGGACGCACTGAAGCTTTCTTT
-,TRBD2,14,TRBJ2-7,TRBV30,CAWSGTSGRDEQYF,TGTGCCTGGAGTGGGACTAGCGGGAGGGACGAGCAGTACTTC
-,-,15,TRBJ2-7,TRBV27,CASSLAGPSSYEQYF,TGTGCCAGCAGTTTAGCGGGGCCTAGCTCCTACGAGCAGTACTTC
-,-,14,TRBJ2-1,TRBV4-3,CASSQGYPPNEQFF,TGCGCCAGCAGCCAAGGGTACCCCCCTAATGAGCAGTTCTTC
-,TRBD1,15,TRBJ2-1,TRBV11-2,CASSLGQGFGNEQFF,TGTGCCAGCAGCTTAGGACAGGGTTTTGGTAATGAGCAGTTCTTC
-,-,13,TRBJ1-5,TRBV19,CASSNGQNQPQHF,TGTGCCAGTAGTAACGGACAAAATCAGCCCCAGCATTTT
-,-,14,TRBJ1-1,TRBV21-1,CASRDTTGRTEAFF,TGTGCCAGCAGGGATACAACAGGGAGGACTGAAGCTTTCTTT
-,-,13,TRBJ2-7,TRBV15,CATSREFSYEQYF,TGTGCCACCAGCCGGGAGTTTTCCTACGAGCAGTACTTC
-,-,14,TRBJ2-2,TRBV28,CASSGTENTGELFF,TGTGCCAGCAGTGGGACGGAGAACACCGGGGAGCTGTTTTTT
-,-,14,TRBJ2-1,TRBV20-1,CSASRDLYYNEQFF,TGCAGTGCTAGCCGGGACCTCTATTACAATGAGCAGTTCTTC
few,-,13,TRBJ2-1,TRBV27,CASSLGPSNEQFF,TGTGCCAGCAGTTTGGGACCTAGCAATGAGCAGTTCTTC
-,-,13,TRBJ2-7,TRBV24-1,CATIWDVSYEQYF,TGTGCCACCATTTGGGACGTCTCCTACGAGCAGTACTTC
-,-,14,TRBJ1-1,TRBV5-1,CASSSVNKNTEAFF,TGCGCCAGCAGCTCCGTGAACAAGAACACTGAAGCTTTCTTT
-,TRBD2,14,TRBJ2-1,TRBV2,CAIRGTSGTNEQFF,TGTGCCATCAGAGGGACTAGCGGGACCAATGAGCAGTTCTTC
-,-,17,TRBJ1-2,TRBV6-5,CASSYSLGAAANYGYTF,TGTGCCAGCAGTTACTCTCTGGGGGCTGCGGCTAACTATGGCTACACCTTC
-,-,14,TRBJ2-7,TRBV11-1,CASSLSSRPYEQYF,TGTGCCAGCAGCTTATCATCTAGGCCCTACGAGCAGTACTTC
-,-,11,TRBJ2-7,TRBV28,CASSLLLEQYF,TGTGCCAGCAGTTTACTCCTAGAGCAGTACTTC